These 28 T cell receptor beta chains came from one sample sequenced in a study of cytomegalovirus exposure and HLA in healthy donors. Primers included in the PCR were 60 Vbeta and 13 Jbeta primers. Sequenced by immunoSEQ multiplex PCR; TCRdb stores in-frame clones only, minus some. Of some 150,000 clones listed, 79% are singletons. The sample comprised PBMCs. These receptors all come from a woman in her 50s in good health and CMV-seronegative.

The chain carries TRBV2 and TRBJ2-5; D might be TRBD1 (5 bases). The DNA end is a closer match to TRBJ2-7, so the J assignment may be wrong. The CDR3 runs 17 residues. The germline V gene encodes CDR1 SNHLY and CDR2 FYNNEI. The CDR3 loop reads CASSPRSGHSTTYEQYF. CDR3 bases: TGTGCCAGCAGTCCTAGATCTGGACACTCAACTACCTACGAGCAGTACTTC.

The chain is built from TRBV19 and TRBJ1-1, with D possibly matching TRBD1 (6 bases). V gave up 3 bases and J gave up 11 bases, with 16 bases separating them. The CDR3 spans 13 residues. The germline V gene has CDR1 LNHDA and CDR2 SQIVND (reference sequence). The CDR3 sequence: CASSIPGQRPAFF. CDR3 coding DNA: TGTGCCAGTAGTATTCCCGGACAGCGACCGGCTTTCTTT.

J is TRBJ2-3 and V is TRBV5-5; 10 bases agree with TRBD2. Germline V gene sequence: CDR1 SGHKS, CDR2 YYEKEE (reference sequence). The V and J ends lost 5 bases and 5 bases, in that order; junction bases with no gene match: 8. There are 15 residues in the CDR3. The DNA for the CDR3 is TGTGCCAGCAGGCGGCTAGCGGGGGTCTTAGATACGCAGTATTTT. Protein: CASRRLAGVLDTQYF.

The V call is TRBV7-2, the J call TRBJ2-7; 14 nucleotides agree with TRBD2. The CDR3 totals 16 residues. Germline CDR1 reads SGHTA; CDR2 reads FQGNSA. Trimming cost V 4 bases and J 5 bases; bases outside gene matches: 7. As DNA, the CDR3 is TGTGCCAGCAGCTCAGCTTGGACTAGCGGGGGGAACGAGCAGTACTTC. Amino acid sequence: CASSSAWTSGGNEQYF.

A few counts support this clone. The CDR3 loop is CSVLQSTNEKLFF. CDR3 nucleotides: TGCAGCGTGCTCCAGTCAACTAATGAAAAACTGTTTTTT. The gene calls are TRBV29-1 and TRBJ1-4; D gene uncertain. V was trimmed by 6 bases and J by 0 bases, leaving 8 bases between them. The CDR3 covers 13 residues. Germline assignment: CDR1 SQVTM and CDR2 ANQGSEA.

The chain carries TRBV2 and TRBJ2-3; D may be TRBD1 (6 bases). CDR3 size: 15 residues. Germline V lookup: CDR1 SNHLY, CDR2 FYNNEI. Trimming removed 2 bases from V and 7 bases from J, with 16 bases in between. CDR3 protein: CASSEQGRYTYTQYF. The CDR3, as DNA: TGTGCCAGCAGTGAACAGGGGCGCTATACTTATACGCAGTATTTT.

V gene TRBV19 combines with J gene TRBJ2-4; no clear D. The V end lost 10 bases, the J end lost 0 bases, and 22 bases lay between the germline ends. In germline, CDR1 is LNHDA, CDR2 SQIVND (reference sequence). The CDR3 has 17 amino acids. This CDR3 reads CATRNTFAGIAKNIQYF. The CDR3 bases are TGTGCCACCCGGAACACCTTTGCAGGAATAGCCAAAAACATTCAGTACTTC.

The chain joins TRBV5-1 to TRBJ2-3; TRBD2 aligns across 13 bases. The germline gives CDR1 SGHRS, CDR2 YFSETQ. Unmatched junction bases numbered 1, after V lost 4 bases and J lost 2 bases. The CDR3 loop spans 15 amino acids. Here the CDR3 reads CASSGTSGNTDTQYF. CDR3 coding DNA: TGCGCCAGCAGCGGGACTAGCGGGAACACAGATACGCAGTATTTT. Using reference TRBV5-1 and TRBJ2-3 for the parts outside the CDR3, the full variable domain is KAGVTQTPRYLIKTRGQQVTLSCSPISGHRSVSWYQQTPGQGLQFLFEYFSETQRNKGNFPGRFSGRQFSNSRSEMNVSTLELGDSALYLCASSGTSGNTDTQYFGPGTRLTVL.

This chain uses TRBV5-4 with TRBJ2-7; 9 bases fit TRBD1. This CDR3 has 12 residues. Trimming took 4 bases from V and 6 from J; bases not matched to a gene: 2. Germline V CDR1 and CDR2: SGHNT, YYREEE (reference sequence). The chain's CDR3 is CASSLDRGEQYF. In DNA, the CDR3 is TGTGCCAGCAGCCTGGACAGGGGCGAGCAGTACTTC.

This rearrangement joins TRBV14 to TRBJ1-2; D is unclear. The CDR3 is 14 residues long. CDR1 and CDR2 (germline): SGHDN, FVKESK. Trimming removed 5 bases from V and 0 bases from J, with 10 bases in between. The CDR3 region has the DNA TGTGCCAGCAGCTTAAAGAACTCTAACTATGGCTACACCTTC. It encodes CASSLKNSNYGYTF. Together with reference TRBV14 and TRBJ1-2, the CDR3 gives the full variable domain: EAGVTQFPSHSVIEKGQTVTLRCDPISGHDNLYWYRRVMGKEIKFLLHFVKESKQDESGMPNNRFLAERTGGTYSTLKVQPAELEDSGVYFCASSLKNSNYGYTFGSGTRLTVV.

This clone occurred once. The chain uses TRBV6-5 and TRBJ2-2; TRBD1 agrees at 7 bases. The CDR3 is made up of 14 amino acids. V shed 5 bases and J 4 bases; nucleotides not matched to a gene: 4. CDR1 is MNHEY, CDR2 SVGAGI, per germline. The CDR3 DNA reads TGTGCCAGCAGTGGACAGGCTAGCACCGGGGAGCTGTTTTTT. This sequence encodes CASSGQASTGELFF.

The chain has TRBV5-1 and TRBJ2-1, with TRBD2 matching 9 bases. Trimming took 0 bases from V and 8 from J; bases not matched to a gene: 3. The germline gives CDR1 SGHRS, CDR2 YFSETQ. CDR3 length: 14 residues. The CDR3: CASSLASGNYEQFF. In DNA, the CDR3 is TGCGCCAGCAGCTTGGCTAGCGGGAACTATGAGCAGTTCTTC.

The rearrangement joins TRBV15 to TRBJ2-3, with D unresolved. The V and J ends lost 5 bases and 1 base respectively, with 13 bases between them. CDR3 length: 15 residues. Per germline, CDR1 LNHNV and CDR2 YYDKDF (reference sequence). The CDR3 region is CATSVNVQGTDTQYF. The CDR3 DNA is TGTGCCACCAGCGTTAACGTACAAGGCACAGATACGCAGTATTTT. Drawing the rest from reference TRBV15 and TRBJ2-3, the complete variable domain is DAMVIQNPRYQVTQFGKPVTLSCSQTLNHNVMYWYQQKSSQAPKLLFHYYDKDFNNEADTPDNFQSRRPNTSFCFLDIRSPGLGDTAMYLCATSVNVQGTDTQYFGPGTRLTVL.

The chain has TRBV9 and TRBJ2-2; D unclear. The CDR3 sequence is 15 residues long. From germline, CDR1 is SGDLS and CDR2 YYNGEE. Trimming shortened V by 4 bases and J by 2 bases, and 12 bases separated the two germline ends. CDR3 residues: CASSSRHSNTGELFF. In DNA form, the CDR3 reads TGTGCCAGCAGCTCCAGACATTCCAACACCGGGGAGCTGTTTTTT.

This clone appeared a few times. The V call is TRBV6-5, the J call TRBJ2-5; 8 nucleotides agree with TRBD2. V was pared by 4 bases and J by 5 bases, with 9 bases of the junction left unmatched. The CDR3 totals 15 residues. Germline loops: CDR1 MNHEY, CDR2 SVGAGI. The CDR3 DNA follows: TGTGCCAGCAGTTCGACTAGCGCGCCAAGGGAGACCCAGTACTTC. Amino acids: CASSSTSAPRETQYF.

The chain employs TRBV6-6 and TRBJ1-5, with 10 bases identical to TRBD1. Trimming at V came to 0 bases and at J to 9 bases, leaving 8 bases not matched to a gene. CDR3 length equals 16 residues. In germline, CDR1 is MNHNY, CDR2 SVGAGI (reference sequence). CDR3 DNA sequence: TGTGCCAGCAGTTACTCTGGGACAGGGGATTCGGGGCCCCAGCATTTT. Encoded protein: CASSYSGTGDSGPQHF.

The CDR3 DNA reads as TGCAGCGTCCGGACAGGAGTAAACACTGAAGCTTTCTTT. Protein product: CSVRTGVNTEAFF. The rearrangement links TRBV29-1 to TRBJ1-1; 7 nucleotides align to TRBD1. The CDR3 runs to 13 residues. Unmatched junction bases numbered 6, after V lost 6 bases and J lost 2 bases. Germline values: CDR1 SQVTM, CDR2 ANQGSEA.

The chain uses TRBV29-1 and TRBJ1-5; D is possibly TRBD1 (5 bases). Germline V gives CDR1 SQVTM, CDR2 ANQGSEA. Between the trimmed V and J ends, which lost 6 bases and 0 bases, there was a span of 6 bases. The CDR3 sequence is 12 residues long. CDR3 coding DNA: TGCAGCGTACAGGATAGCAATCAGCCCCAGCATTTT. It codes for CSVQDSNQPQHF. Full variable domain (outside the CDR3, taken from reference TRBV29-1 and TRBJ1-5): SAVISQKPSRDICQRGTSLTIQCQVDSQVTMMFWYRQQPGQSLTLIATANQGSEATYESGFVIDKFPISRPNLTFSTLTVSNMSPEDSSIYLCSVQDSNQPQHFGDGTRLSIL.

The chain couples TRBV30 to TRBJ1-5; D ambiguous. Trimming removed 0 bases from V and 0 bases from J, with 24 bases in between. Germline loops: CDR1 GTSNPN, CDR2 SVGIG (reference sequence). This CDR3 contains 20 residues. In DNA form, the CDR3 reads TGTGCCTGGAGTGTAGAGGCGGAGGGCAACCCGACGTATAGCAATCAGCCCCAGCATTTT. Its protein is CAWSVEAEGNPTYSNQPQHF. Drawing the rest from reference TRBV30 and TRBJ1-5, the complete variable domain is SQTIHQWPATLVQPVGSPLSLECTVEGTSNPNLYWYRQAAGRGLQLLFYSVGIGQISSEVPQNLSASRPQDRQFILSSKKLLLSDSGFYLCAWSVEAEGNPTYSNQPQHFGDGTRLSIL.

This clone was seen just once. The chain employs TRBV5-4 and TRBJ2-7, with a weak D call TRBD1 (5 bases). CDR3 length: 13 amino acids. The V end was cut by 6 bases, the J end by 2 bases, with 12 bases between. CDR1 is SGHNT and CDR2 is YYREEE in the germline V gene (reference sequence). The CDR3 reads CASTQGDTYEQYF. As DNA, the CDR3 is TGTGCCAGCACCCAAGGGGATACCTACGAGCAGTACTTC.

The gene calls are TRBV29-1 and TRBJ2-1; the D gene is possibly TRBD1 (5 bases). Per the germline V gene, CDR1 is SQVTM and CDR2 is ANQGSEA. V lost 2 bases and J lost 8, with 13 bases in between. The CDR3 length is 13 residues. CDR3 protein: CSVEWQGRDEQFF. The CDR3 bases are TGCAGCGTTGAATGGCAGGGAAGGGATGAGCAGTTCTTC.

The V gene is TRBV6-1, the J gene TRBJ2-7, with a tentative D call TRBD1 (5 bases). V was trimmed by 1 base and J by 2 bases, leaving 12 bases between them. CDR3 length: 15 amino acids. Germline lookup yields CDR1 MNHNS and CDR2 SASEGT. The CDR3 region has the DNA TGTGCCAGCAGTGAAGGGGGCGTTAAGACCTACGAGCAGTACTTC. Translated, it gives CASSEGGVKTYEQYF.

The gene calls are TRBV2 and TRBJ2-2, with 9 bases lining up with TRBD2. The germline gives CDR1 SNHLY, CDR2 FYNNEI. Unmatched junction bases numbered 8, after V lost 5 bases and J lost 4 bases. The CDR3 totals 16 residues. CDR3 in amino acids: CASSFESGRTTGELFF. The CDR3 region has the DNA TGTGCCAGCAGTTTCGAGAGCGGGAGGACCACCGGGGAGCTGTTTTTT.

This chain connects TRBV28 to TRBJ2-2, with 12 bases lining up with TRBD2. J gave up 7 bases and V 3 bases, and 3 bases lay outside the gene matches. The CDR3 length is 15 residues. Per the germline V gene, CDR1 is MDHEN and CDR2 is SYDVKM. The CDR3 coding sequence is TGTGCCAGCAGTTTGACTAGCGGGAGAATCGGGGAGCTGTTTTTT. Its translation is CASSLTSGRIGELFF.

The CDR3, as DNA: TGCAGCGCTTCCGGGACAGTCACCGGGGAGCTGTTTTTT. Its protein is CSASGTVTGELFF. V is TRBV29-1 and J is TRBJ2-2, with 7 bases lining up with TRBD1. CDR1 is SQVTM and CDR2 is ANQGSEA in the germline V gene. The V gene end was trimmed by 7 bases and the J gene end by 4 bases; junction bases not matched to a gene: 6. CDR3 length: 13 residues.

This clone turned up a few times. V usage is TRBV30 and J usage is TRBJ1-2, with D hard to call. The V and J ends lost 7 bases and 4 bases respectively, with 19 bases between them. The CDR3 length is 14 residues. The germline gives CDR1 GTSNPN, CDR2 SVGIG (reference sequence). CDR3 coding DNA: TGTGCCTCAACTCTACTGGACTTGACCTATGGCTACACCTTC. Encoded protein: CASTLLDLTYGYTF. Complete variable domain (other parts from reference TRBV30 and TRBJ1-2): SQTIHQWPATLVQPVGSPLSLECTVEGTSNPNLYWYRQAAGRGLQLLFYSVGIGQISSEVPQNLSASRPQDRQFILSSKKLLLSDSGFYLCASTLLDLTYGYTFGSGTRLTVV.

The chain has TRBV25-1 and TRBJ2-2; weak D call: TRBD1 (6 bases). CDR3 size: 14 residues. CDR1 and CDR2 from the germline V gene are MGHDK and SYGVNS. The ends were cut back, 6 bases at V and 2 bases at J, with 10 bases in the middle. CDR3 DNA: TGTGCCAGCAGAAGGGACACTAACACCGGGGAGCTGTTTTTT. Translation: CASRRDTNTGELFF.

This chain uses TRBV4-3 with TRBJ1-5, with no clear D. In germline, CDR1 is LGHNA, CDR2 YSLEER. This CDR3 is 15 amino acids long. V was trimmed by 0 bases and J by 2 bases, leaving 8 bases between them. CDR3 residues: CASSQDWQGNQPQHF. The DNA for the CDR3 is TGCGCCAGCAGCCAAGACTGGCAGGGCAATCAGCCCCAGCATTTT.